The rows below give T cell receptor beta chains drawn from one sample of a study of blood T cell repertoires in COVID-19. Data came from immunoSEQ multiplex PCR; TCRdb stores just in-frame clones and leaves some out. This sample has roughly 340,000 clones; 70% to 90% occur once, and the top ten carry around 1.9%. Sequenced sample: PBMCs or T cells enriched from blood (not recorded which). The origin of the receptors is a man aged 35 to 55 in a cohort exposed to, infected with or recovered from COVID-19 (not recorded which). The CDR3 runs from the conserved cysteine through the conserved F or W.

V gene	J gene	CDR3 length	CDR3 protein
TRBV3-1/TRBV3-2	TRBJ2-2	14	CASTRAEGGGELFF
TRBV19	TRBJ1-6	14	CASTRGSNNSPLHF
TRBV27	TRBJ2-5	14	CASSLRGPQETQYF
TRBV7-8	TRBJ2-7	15	CASSQDSRTYYEQYF
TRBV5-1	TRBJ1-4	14	CASSLTGINEKLFF
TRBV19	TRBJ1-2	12	CASSIDSYGYTF
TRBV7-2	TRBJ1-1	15	CASSFQGTMNTEAFF
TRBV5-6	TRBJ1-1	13	CASTRRGNTEAFF
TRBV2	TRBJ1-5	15	CASSEFAGSNQPQHF
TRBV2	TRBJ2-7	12	CASSGQGYEQYF
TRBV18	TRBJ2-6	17	CASSWTSGVSGANVLTF
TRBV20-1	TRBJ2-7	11	CSAFNRVAQYF
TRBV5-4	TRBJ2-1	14	CASSLASGRREQFF
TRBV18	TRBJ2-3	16	CASSPTGGDRKDTQYF
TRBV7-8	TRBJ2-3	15	CASSLPRVPADTQYF
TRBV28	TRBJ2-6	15	CASGQVSSGANVLTF
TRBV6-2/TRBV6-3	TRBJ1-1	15	CASSYGDRGRTEAFF
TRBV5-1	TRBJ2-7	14	CASGGGTGTYEQYF
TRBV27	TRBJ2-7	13	CASSFGGTYEQYF
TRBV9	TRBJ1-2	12	CASSVQGGGYTF
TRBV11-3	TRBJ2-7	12	CAGWDRKDEQYF
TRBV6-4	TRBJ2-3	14	CASSKEGERDTQYF
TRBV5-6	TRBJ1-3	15	CASSFRDRGRNTIYF
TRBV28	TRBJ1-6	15	CASNGSGQGDSPLHF
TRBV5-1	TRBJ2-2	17	CASSRTIAGANTGELFF
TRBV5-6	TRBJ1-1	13	CASGDRMNTEAFF
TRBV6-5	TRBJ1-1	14	CASSTGPPGGEAFF
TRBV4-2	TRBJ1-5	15	CASSQDGMSNQPQHF
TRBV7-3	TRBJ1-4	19	CASSWRTGRTPATNEKLFF
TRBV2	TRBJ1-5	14	CASSEQGINQPQHF
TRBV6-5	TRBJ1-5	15	CASSSDRNSNQPQHF
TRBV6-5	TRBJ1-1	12	CASSYSRTEAFF
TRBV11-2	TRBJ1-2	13	CASSSGQGWGYTF
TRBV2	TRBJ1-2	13	CASSPGTFRGYTF
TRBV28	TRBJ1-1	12	CASSSQGTEAFF
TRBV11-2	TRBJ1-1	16	CASSSGNRGSNTEAFF
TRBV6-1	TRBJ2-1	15	CASSESTGTYNEQFF
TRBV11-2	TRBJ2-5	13	CASSGTGTETQYF
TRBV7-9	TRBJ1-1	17	CASSLMGSLNVNTEAFF
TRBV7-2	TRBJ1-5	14	CASSYRQGNQPQHF
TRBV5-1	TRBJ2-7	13	CASSGTGGDEQYF
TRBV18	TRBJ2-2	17	CASSAPGLAIGTGELFF
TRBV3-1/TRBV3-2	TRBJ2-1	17	CASSLRPGLAGSSEQFF
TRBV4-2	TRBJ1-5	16	CASSPTGGASNQPQHF
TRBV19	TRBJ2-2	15	CASSISAANTGELFF
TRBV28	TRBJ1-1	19	CASSLLSPGQGRLRVEAFF
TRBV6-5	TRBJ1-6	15	CASSNRQGNNSPLHF
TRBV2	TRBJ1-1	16	CASRDAKTGPNTEAFF
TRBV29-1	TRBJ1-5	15	CSVDGTVRVNQPQHF
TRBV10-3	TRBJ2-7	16	CAISVGASGNSYEQYF
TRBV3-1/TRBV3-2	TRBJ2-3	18	CASSQGASGSGSTDTQYF
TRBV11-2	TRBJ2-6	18	CASNSLTSGNSGANVLTF
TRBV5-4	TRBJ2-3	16	CASSFWTSGRTDTQYF
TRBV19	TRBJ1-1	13	CASSRTENTEAFF
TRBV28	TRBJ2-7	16	CASSLIGRGNSYEQYF
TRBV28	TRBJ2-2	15	CASSLAGGSSGELFF
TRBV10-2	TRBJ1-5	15	CASSELTGGNQPQHF
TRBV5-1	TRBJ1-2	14	CASSQSRDYYGYTF
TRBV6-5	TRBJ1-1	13	CASRSGDRTEAFF
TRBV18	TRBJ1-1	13	CTSSPRQDTEAFF